These T cell receptor beta chains were read from a single sample in a study of cytomegalovirus exposure and HLA in healthy donors. Data came from immunoSEQ multiplex PCR; TCRdb stores just in-frame clones and leaves some out. The sample contains about 98,000 clones, about two thirds of which appear only once. The sequenced sample consisted of PBMCs. The receptors originated from a man aged 50 or older in good health and CMV-seronegative. Each CDR3 is given with its conserved first and last residue. The D gene is left open where the match is weak. A row's size may be missing; if present it is once, few, many or a size class.

J,V,D,length,size,CDR3,DNA
TRBJ1-1,TRBV5-1,.,14,.,CASAEEGSPTEAFF,TGCGCCAGCGCAGAGGAGGGGTCCCCCACTGAAGCTTTCTTT
TRBJ2-2,TRBV2,.,14,.,CASLESKLTGELFF,TGTGCCAGCTTGGAGTCCAAGCTCACCGGGGAGCTGTTTTTT
TRBJ2-2,TRBV15,.,15,.,CATSDHASSPGELFF,TGTGCCACCAGCGACCACGCGAGTAGCCCCGGGGAGCTGTTTTTT
TRBJ1-2,TRBV4-1,.,15,few,CASSQGTATRDGYTF,TGCGCCAGCAGCCAAGGGACAGCGACCCGAGATGGCTACACCTTC
TRBJ1-5,TRBV4-1,.,19,few,CASSQVAGVTKYSNQPQHF,TGCGCCAGCAGCCAAGTCGCCGGGGTAACCAAATATAGCAATCAGCCCCAGCATTTT
TRBJ2-2,TRBV9,TRBD2,16,few,CASGRGLAENTGELFF,TGTGCCAGCGGTCGGGGACTAGCGGAAAACACCGGGGAGCTGTTTTTT
TRBJ1-2,TRBV10-3,.,17,.,CAISPSSGRLSNYGYTF,TGTGCCATCAGCCCATCGTCAGGCCGGCTCTCGAACTATGGCTACACCTTC
TRBJ1-5,TRBV21-1,.,12,.,CARQGTNQPQHF,TGTGCCAGACAGGGGACTAATCAGCCCCAGCATTTT
TRBJ2-1,TRBV6-4,TRBD1,13,once,CASSRDRLNEQFF,TGTGCCAGCAGTAGGGACAGACTTAATGAGCAGTTCTTC
TRBJ1-5,TRBV30,.,16,.,CAWTGREGYSNQPQHF,TGTGCCTGGACAGGGAGGGAGGGTTATAGCAATCAGCCCCAGCATTTT
TRBJ2-6,TRBV5-1,TRBD1,15,few,CASSPGGSGANVLTF,TGCGCCAGCAGCCCAGGGGGCTCTGGGGCCAACGTCCTGACTTTC
TRBJ2-1,TRBV6-6,.,14,.,CASSTGSSFGEQFF,TGTGCCAGCAGTACAGGGAGTTCCTTCGGGGAGCAGTTCTTC
TRBJ2-6,TRBV10-3,.,18,.,CAIKDLPGSSSGANVLTF,TGTGCCATCAAAGATCTGCCGGGTTCCTCTAGTGGGGCCAACGTCCTGACTTTC
TRBJ1-2,TRBV19,.,14,.,CASSTNRRERGYTF,TGTGCCAGTAGTACTAATCGACGGGAGCGTGGCTACACCTTC
TRBJ1-3,TRBV9,.,12,.,CASSPPGNTIYF,TGTGCCAGCAGCCCCCCGGGAAACACCATATATTTT
TRBJ2-5,TRBV6-1,.,13,few,CASSARDLRTQYF,TGTGCCAGCAGTGCCAGGGACTTAAGGACCCAGTACTTC
TRBJ2-3,TRBV28,TRBD1,15,.,CASSSPQGWTDTQYF,TGTGCCAGCAGTTCCCCACAGGGGTGGACAGATACGCAGTATTTT
TRBJ2-3,TRBV27,.,15,.,CATTTLGAHADTQYF,TGTGCCACCACCACCCTGGGGGCGCATGCAGATACGCAGTATTTT
TRBJ2-5,TRBV10-3,.,13,.,CAISEYRLETQYF,TGTGCCATCTCCGAGTATCGATTGGAGACCCAGTACTTC
TRBJ1-1,TRBV19,TRBD1,14,.,CASSVDRGGTEAFF,TGTGCCAGTAGTGTCGACAGGGGTGGGACTGAAGCTTTCTTT
TRBJ2-2,TRBV27,TRBD2,16,.,CASSHRLALNTGELFF,TGTGCCAGCAGTCATAGACTAGCTCTCAACACCGGGGAGCTGTTTTTT
TRBJ2-3,TRBV6-1,TRBD1,15,once,CASSDRDRVTDTQYF,TGTGCCAGCAGTGACCGGGACAGGGTAACAGATACGCAGTATTTT
TRBJ1-1,TRBV10-2,TRBD1,15,.,CASSYQQGTHTEAFF,TGCGCCAGCAGTTACCAACAGGGGACCCACACTGAAGCTTTCTTT
TRBJ2-5,TRBV7-8,.,14,.,CASSFEEYQETQYF,TGTGCCAGCAGCTTCGAAGAGTACCAAGAGACCCAGTACTTC
TRBJ1-1,TRBV2,.,15,.,CASSDFQGKYTEAFF,TGTGCCAGCAGTGATTTTCAGGGAAAATACACTGAAGCTTTCTTT
TRBJ1-3,TRBV4-1,.,15,.,CASSQDPNSGNTIYF,TGCGCCAGCAGCCAAGATCCCAATTCTGGAAACACCATATATTTT
TRBJ2-7,TRBV4-1,TRBD2,19,.,CASSQGAGGGSGSRREQYF,TGCGCCAGCAGCCAAGGGGCCGGGGGGGGTAGCGGGAGTAGGAGGGAGCAGTACTTC
TRBJ2-5,TRBV29-1,.,12,.,CSVDWQQETQYF,TGCAGCGTTGATTGGCAACAAGAGACCCAGTACTTC
TRBJ2-1,TRBV29-1,TRBD2,14,.,CSVDGLAGLNEQFF,TGCAGCGTTGACGGACTAGCGGGGTTAAATGAGCAGTTCTTC
TRBJ2-2,TRBV4-3,.,15,.,CASSQAIQGSGELFF,TGCGCCAGCAGCCAAGCAATCCAGGGGTCCGGGGAGCTGTTTTTT
TRBJ1-1,TRBV11-3,TRBD1,13,.,CASSPDRGTEAFF,TGTGCCAGCAGCCCCGACAGGGGGACTGAAGCTTTCTTT
TRBJ2-7,TRBV30,TRBD1,13,.,CAWSVDRGLEQYF,TGTGCCTGGAGTGTGGACAGGGGGCTCGAGCAGTACTTC
TRBJ2-7,TRBV29-1,.,13,.,CSVVVVKAYEQYF,TGCAGCGTTGTTGTAGTAAAAGCCTACGAGCAGTACTTC
TRBJ2-7,TRBV19,TRBD2,13,.,CASSVRGSYEQYF,TGTGCCAGTAGTGTGCGGGGGTCCTACGAGCAGTACTTC
TRBJ1-3,TRBV11-2,.,13,once,CASSLRSIGTIYF,TGTGCCAGCAGCTTGCGATCAATCGGCACCATATATTTT
TRBJ2-1,TRBV9,.,15,.,CASSSRDLPYNEQFF,TGTGCCAGCAGCTCCCGGGACTTACCCTACAATGAGCAGTTCTTC
TRBJ1-3,TRBV7-9,.,16,.,CASSFYGREYGNTIYF,TGTGCCAGCAGCTTTTATGGGAGAGAGTACGGAAACACCATATATTTT
TRBJ1-5,TRBV28,.,14,.,CASSRQEQNQPQHF,TGTGCCAGCAGCAGACAGGAACAGAATCAGCCCCAGCATTTT
TRBJ1-1,TRBV6-5,TRBD1,14,.,CASSGTGEGTEAFF,TGTGCCAGCAGTGGGACAGGGGAAGGGACTGAAGCTTTCTTT
TRBJ1-1,TRBV19,.,16,.,CASSKATGKVGTEAFF,TGTGCCAGTAGTAAAGCAACAGGGAAGGTCGGAACTGAAGCTTTCTTT
TRBJ2-7,TRBV6-6,TRBD1,14,.,CASRPQGAQDEQYF,TGTGCCAGCAGACCACAGGGGGCGCAGGACGAGCAGTACTTC
TRBJ1-3,TRBV7-2,TRBD1,14,once,CASRGGWEGNTIYF,TGTGCCAGCAGAGGGGGCTGGGAAGGAAACACCATATATTTT
TRBJ1-5,TRBV28,.,14,.,CASSLPVGNQPQHF,TGTGCCAGCAGTTTACCCGTGGGCAATCAGCCCCAACATTTT
TRBJ2-5,TRBV6-5,.,12,.,CATSGRFETQYF,TGTGCCACCTCTGGGCGTTTTGAGACCCAGTACTTC
TRBJ1-2,TRBV19,.,10,.,CATLFYGYTF,TGTGCCACCCTCTTCTATGGCTACACCTTC
TRBJ1-1,TRBV14,TRBD1,18,.,CASSQLQGLGGENTEAFF,TGTGCCAGCAGCCAACTACAGGGGCTCGGAGGGGAGAACACTGAAGCTTTCTTT
TRBJ2-7,TRBV7-2,.,15,.,CASSPQGGALYEQYF,TGTGCCAGCAGTCCCCAAGGGGGAGCACTCTACGAGCAGTACTTC